This T cell receptor beta chain was found in a study of blood T cells in healthy people across ages. Each sample provided at least 6 micrograms of extracted total RNA. A second PCR of roughly 7 to 11 cycles used a sample-barcoded 5' primer and a J-beta primer mix. Sequencing yielded, for each sample, at least 2.5 million paired-end reads carrying CDR3. TCRdb reanalysed the 5' RACE reads using MiXCR and keeps one entry per CDR3 protein. The sample shows roughly 1,700,000 distinct CDR3 sequences, 28% of them seen only once. The specimen sequenced was blood. This sequence originates from a woman aged 25 to 39 in good health.

For the CDR3, the DNA is TGTGCCAGCAGCTGGGCAGCGGGCAACTACGAGCAGTACTTC. Translated: CASSWAAGNYEQYF. The rearrangement joins TRBV5-5 to TRBJ2-7, with a possible D match to TRBD2 (6 bases). Trimming took 3 bases from V and 3 from J, leaving 13 bases between them. The V gene's germline CDR1 is SGHKS and CDR2 YYEKEE (reference sequence). The CDR3 runs 14 residues.